This TCR beta chain stems from a study of spatial heterogeneity in lung cancer. Time point indicated: sample taken at primary tumor resection. Whole RNA was taken from tumor, nontumor lung or frozen PBMC; it was then sequenced unsorted. At least ten counts were recorded for this clonotype. The library was prepared for alpha chains; this beta chain is a stray read, so its frequency means little. Every molecule of TCR cDNA had its own unique molecular identifier. Via MiXCR, TCRdb re-called the 5' RACE reads, giving one row per CDR3 protein. Among 8,500 to 14,000 distinct CDR3 sequences, roughly 3.9% were seen once, and the ten largest hold more than 6.5%. There are 14 residues in the CDR3. Trimming removed 6 bases from V and 2 bases from J, with 13 bases in between.

V and J are TRBV12-3 or TRBV12-4 and TRBJ2-5; TRBD1 might be the D (6 bases). Sample: normal lung tissue next to the tumor, taken at surgery. The TCR originated in a male donor with early-stage non-small cell lung cancer. CDR3 protein: CASRSGQLQETQYF. For the CDR3, the DNA is TGTGCCAGCAGATCCGGACAGCTTCAAGAGACCCAGTACTTC.